These T cell receptor beta chains were read from a single sample in a study of control samples from healthy donors and cancer patients. Method: immunoSEQ multiplex PCR; TCRdb's copy keeps in-frame clones and lacks some. The sample records approximately 150,000 clones, 80% to 95% being singletons. Sequencing used blood. The receptors originated from a man in his thirties or forties in good health. Both conserved end residues are part of each CDR3. Fields, in order: clone size, V gene, J gene, CDR3 protein. Clone size appears in some rows only: once, few, many, or a class for an expanded clone.

-	TRBV19	TRBJ2-2	CASSMGGTGELFF
few	TRBV19	TRBJ1-4	CASSAGMRILFF
-	TRBV28	TRBJ1-1	CASLHLQKAFF
-	TRBV4-1	TRBJ1-5	CASSLYLTGAHNQPQHF
few	TRBV7-6	TRBJ1-5	CASSLKVTFPYISNQPQHF
-	TRBV2	TRBJ2-7	CASSEAAGFSYEQYF
-	TRBV7-2	TRBJ2-6	CARQGYGANVLTF
-	TRBV15	TRBJ2-2	CATSRDRTYTGELFF
-	TRBV21-1	TRBJ2-1	CASSGRQPYNEQFF
-	TRBV27	TRBJ2-7	CASSFRDGVGEQYF
-	TRBV5-6	TRBJ2-5	CASSGTPGQGETQYF
-	TRBV9	TRBJ1-5	CASSVGAGEKGQPQHF
-	TRBV28	TRBJ1-2	CASSLSGGYGYTF
few	TRBV19	TRBJ1-1	CASREGDWDTEAFF
-	TRBV5-1	TRBJ1-6	CASSLGGQGNSPLHF